This TCR beta chain was profiled in a study of T cell responses to AZD1222 COVID-19 vaccine. Sequencing was performed with immunoSEQ multiplex PCR; in TCRdb, only in-frame clones are kept and a portion is missing. The sample includes around 140,000 clones, 80% to 90% seen only once; the top ten take around 4.9%. Study-wide findings and caveats: Reportedly, close to half of spike-specific TCRs are directed against unmutated variant regions.

About this clone itself: No antigen is known for it.

Sequenced material: peripheral blood, taken on day 0 of AZD1222 vaccination. This clonotype was obtained from an adult in good health.

The CDR3 sequence is CASSSDGSYYEQYF. DNA for the CDR3: TGTGCCAGCAGCTCAGACGGGTCTTACTACGAGCAGTACTTC. The rearrangement links TRBV7-8 to TRBJ2-7; D call uncertain. The CDR3 loop spans 14 amino acids. V gave up 4 bases and J gave up 3 bases, with 13 bases separating them. Per the germline V gene, CDR1 is SGHVS and CDR2 is FQNEAQ.